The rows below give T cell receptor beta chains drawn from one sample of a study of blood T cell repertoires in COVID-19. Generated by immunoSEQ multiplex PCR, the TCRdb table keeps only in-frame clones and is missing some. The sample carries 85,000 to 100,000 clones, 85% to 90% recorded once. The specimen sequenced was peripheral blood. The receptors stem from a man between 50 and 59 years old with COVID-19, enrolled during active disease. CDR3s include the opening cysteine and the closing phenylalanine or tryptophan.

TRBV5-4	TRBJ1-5	CASSLGGDSNQPQHF
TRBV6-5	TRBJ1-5	CASSKSNSNQPQHF
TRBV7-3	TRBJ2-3	CASSLNGRVTDTQYF
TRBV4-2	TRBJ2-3	CASSQDGTSGDTQYF
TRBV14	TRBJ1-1	CASSQRGKRDTEAFF
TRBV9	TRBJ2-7	CASSVEASRGHEQYF
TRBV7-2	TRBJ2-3	CASSSFPGLAGGPPDTQYF
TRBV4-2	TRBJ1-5	CASSQDSSGGQPQHF
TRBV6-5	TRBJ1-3	CASSSDRGDTIYF
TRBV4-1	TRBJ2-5	CASSQVRGRETQYF
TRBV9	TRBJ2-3	CASTPASGGYTDTQYF
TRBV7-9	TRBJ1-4	CASSTGQGVGKLFF
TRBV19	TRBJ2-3	CASIIYRRETSGGLSTDTQYF
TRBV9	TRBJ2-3	CASSVALTSGYTQYF
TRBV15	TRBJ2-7	CATSRETGAYEQYF
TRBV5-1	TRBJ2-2	CASSPGTSNTGELFF
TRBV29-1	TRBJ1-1	CSAVTGPGTEAFF
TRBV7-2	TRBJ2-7	CASSATPGQSYEQYF
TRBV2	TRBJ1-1	CASTGTGGTSDTEAFF
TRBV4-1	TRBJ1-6	CASSQVSDSPLHF
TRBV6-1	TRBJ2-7	CASSEMGLATYEQYF
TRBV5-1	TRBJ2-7	CASSLGHGGGVSYEQYF
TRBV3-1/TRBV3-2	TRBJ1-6	CASSQGRGWSSPLHF
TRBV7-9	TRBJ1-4	CASSLGYATNEKLFF
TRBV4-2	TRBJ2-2	CASSQERHAGTGELFF
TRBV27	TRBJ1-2	CASSRGQEYGYTF
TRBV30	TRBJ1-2	CAWAQTGGYGYTF
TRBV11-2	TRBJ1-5	CASSLVGGIGNQPQHF
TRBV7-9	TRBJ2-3	CASSPPTKADTQYF
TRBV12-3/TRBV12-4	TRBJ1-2	CASSLAGFGYTF
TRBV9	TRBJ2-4	CASSVADGLAGGSPYF
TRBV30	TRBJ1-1	CAWKDRGLGTEAFF
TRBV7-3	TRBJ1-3	CASSYGLAGNTIYF
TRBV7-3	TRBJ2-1	CASSPGTGINNEQFF
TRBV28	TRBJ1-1	CASSTTGRRTEAFF
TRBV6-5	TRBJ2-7	CASSYSTLAGGYEQYF
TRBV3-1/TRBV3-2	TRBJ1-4	CASSQGGVYNEKLFF
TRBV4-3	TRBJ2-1	CASSQDLSSSYNEQFF
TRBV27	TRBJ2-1	CASSPQRGIYNEQFF
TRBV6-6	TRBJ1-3	CASSYPGTASGNTIYF
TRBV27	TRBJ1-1	CASLGDRGMNTEAFF
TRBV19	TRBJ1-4	CASSFRDRGTTNEKLFF
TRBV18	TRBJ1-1	CASSPRTGGMNTEAFF
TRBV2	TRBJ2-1	CASSGSQGAGNEQFF
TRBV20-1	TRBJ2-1	CSASGAGNEQFF
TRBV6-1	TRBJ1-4	CASSEHSANEKLFF